The clone carrying this T cell receptor beta chain came up a few times. The sample originates from a study of early T cells in non-severe SARS-CoV-2 infection. This CDR3 contains 14 residues. Between the trimmed V and J ends, which lost 5 bases and 1 base, there was a span of 9 bases. Germline values: CDR1 MNHEY, CDR2 SVGEGT. cDNA molecules, individually, were tagged with unique molecular identifiers. Each CDR3 protein is one row after TCRdb ran MiXCR on the 5' RACE reads. Of about 40,000 distinct CDR3 sequences in the sample, around 4.5% were seen once. Sequencing used whole blood. The rearrangement links TRBV6-2 or TRBV6-3 to TRBJ1-5, with a possible D match to TRBD1 (5 bases). The receptor's source is an adult who was a healthcare worker with PCR-confirmed SARS-CoV-2 infection or an uninfected control (not recorded which). CDR3 sequence (DNA): TGTGCCAGCAGTGGGGGACCGAGCAATCAGCCCCAGCATTTT. This sequence encodes CASSGGPSNQPQHF.